This T cell receptor (beta chain) was retrieved from a study of blood T cell repertoires in COVID-19. At the level of the study: COVID-19 samples, acute and convalescent, were from the United States, Italy and Spain. Nucleic acid was either cDNA or gDNA, and it came from T cells, B-cell-depleted T cells, or PBMCs.

In the original processing: It was from reference gene primer amplification that nucleated cell counts were estimated. Clones were sequenced by immunoSEQ multiplex PCR, and TCRdb holds only the in-frame ones, with some missing. V and J calls plus clone size are reproduced from that table; the DNA served to infer D and trimming. The table shows roughly 200,000 clones, with around 80% occurring only once. Trimming took off 4 bases at V and 2 bases at J, with 17 bases between the two ends. Germline V CDR1 and CDR2: LGHNA, YSLEER. The CDR3 totals 16 residues. The sample holds one count of this clone. This sequence joins TRBV4-3 and TRBJ1-1; tentative D call: TRBD1 (6 bases). Sequencing input: peripheral blood. This sequence was found in a man aged 35-49 years with active or convalescent COVID-19. CDR3: CASSPWGRGLNTEAFF. The CDR3 nucleotides are TGCGCCAGCAGCCCCTGGGGGCGGGGGCTTAACACTGAAGCTTTCTTT.